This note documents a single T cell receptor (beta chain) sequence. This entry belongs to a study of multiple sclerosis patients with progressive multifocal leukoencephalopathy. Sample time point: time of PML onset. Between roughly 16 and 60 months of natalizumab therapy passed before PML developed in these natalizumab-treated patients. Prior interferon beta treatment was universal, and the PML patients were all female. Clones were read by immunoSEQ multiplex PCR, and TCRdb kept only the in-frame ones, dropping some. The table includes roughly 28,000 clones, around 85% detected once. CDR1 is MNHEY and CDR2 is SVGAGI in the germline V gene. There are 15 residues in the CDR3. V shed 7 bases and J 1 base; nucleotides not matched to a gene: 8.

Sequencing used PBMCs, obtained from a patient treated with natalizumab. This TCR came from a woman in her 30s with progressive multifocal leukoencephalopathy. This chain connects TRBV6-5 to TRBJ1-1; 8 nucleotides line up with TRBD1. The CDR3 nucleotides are TGTGCCAGCACCGGCAGGGGGCATAGGAACACTGAAGCTTTCTTT. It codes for CASTGRGHRNTEAFF.